This T cell receptor (beta chain) comes out of a study of blood T cell repertoires in COVID-19. Study information: T cells, B-cell-depleted T cells, or PBMCs provided the cDNA or gDNA that served as material.

Germline loops: CDR1 SGHTA, CDR2 FQGTGA. CDR3 length: 13 residues. V shed 7 bases and J shed 1 base, with 10 bases lying between them. Some clones are missing from TCRdb's copy, which holds only in-frame ones; the method was immunoSEQ multiplex PCR. The table has about 130,000 clones, about 91% seen once. This chain uses TRBV7-3 with TRBJ1-1, with D perhaps TRBD1 (5 bases). The sequence was obtained from a man aged 45 to 65 with acute or convalescent COVID-19. The sequencing sample was made of peripheral blood. The CDR3 region has the DNA TGTGCCAGCACCGCGACAGCGAACACTGAAGCTTTCTTT. Residues: CASTATANTEAFF.